The clone carrying this T cell receptor (beta chain) was seen ten or more times. Its specificity is not known. TCRdb called the 5' RACE reads again in MiXCR, with one record for every CDR3 protein. Of roughly 100,000 distinct CDR3 sequences listed, around 3.3% were seen once; the top ten hold roughly 6%. The CDR3 spans 16 residues. This record belongs to a study of neurological immune-mediated disorders. About the research overall: For the approximately 35 multiple sclerosis patients, the disease was relapsing-remitting in some 31 and secondary progressive in 3. Study-wide results and caveats: One cluster of related CDR3 sequences contained, by phylogenetic grouping, the repertoires of 18 of 34 multiple sclerosis patients and formed a possible signature.

The receptor's source is a woman aged 18-29 years with multiple sclerosis. This chain uses TRBV21-1 with TRBJ1-1; TRBD1 is the table's D call, not checked against the DNA. TRBV21-1 is assigned pseudogene status. The sample taken for sequencing was PBMCs. Here the CDR3 DNA reads TGTGCCAGCAGCAAAGGCATGGACAGGGGAAACACTGAAGCTTTCTTT. Translation gives CASSKGMDRGNTEAFF.